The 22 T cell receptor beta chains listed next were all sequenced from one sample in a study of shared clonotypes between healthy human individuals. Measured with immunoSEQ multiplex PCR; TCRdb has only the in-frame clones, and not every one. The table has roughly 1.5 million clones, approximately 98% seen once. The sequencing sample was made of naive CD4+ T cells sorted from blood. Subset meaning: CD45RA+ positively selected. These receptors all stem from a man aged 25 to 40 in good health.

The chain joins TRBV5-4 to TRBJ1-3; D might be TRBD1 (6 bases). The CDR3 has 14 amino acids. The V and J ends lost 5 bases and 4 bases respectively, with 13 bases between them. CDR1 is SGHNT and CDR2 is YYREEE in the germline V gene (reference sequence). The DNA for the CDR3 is TGTGCCAGCAGTTCCGCGGGGGGCGGAAACACCATATATTTT. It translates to CASSSAGGGNTIYF.

The CDR3, as DNA: TGTGCCAGCAGCTTATTTTACACCGGGGAGCTGTTTTTT. Translating it yields CASSLFYTGELFF. This sequence joins TRBV11-2 and TRBJ2-2, with D uncertain. This CDR3 comprises 13 residues. Germline V gives CDR1 SGHAT, CDR2 FQNNGV. V dropped 2 bases and J dropped 3 bases, with 4 bases sitting between them. The whole variable domain, remainder taken from reference TRBV11-2 and TRBJ2-2, is EAGVAQSPRYKIIEKRQSVAFWCNPISGHATLYWYQQILGQGPKLLIQFQNNGVVDDSQLPKDRFSAERLKGVDSTLKIQPAKLEDSAVYLCASSLFYTGELFFGEGSRLTVL.

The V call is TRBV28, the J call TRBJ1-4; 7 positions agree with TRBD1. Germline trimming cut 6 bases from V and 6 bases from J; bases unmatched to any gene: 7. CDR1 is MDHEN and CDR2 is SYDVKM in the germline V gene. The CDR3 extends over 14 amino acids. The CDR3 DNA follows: TGTGCCAGCAGCCCCGGGACAGCCTATGAAAAACTGTTTTTT. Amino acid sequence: CASSPGTAYEKLFF.

DNA of the CDR3: TGTGCCAGCAGTTTTGACGACGGACTAGTAGGGAATGAGCAGTTCTTC. Its translation: CASSFDDGLVGNEQFF. The chain joins TRBV6-5 to TRBJ2-1; 7 bases align to TRBD2. Losses at the gene ends were 4 bases for V and 7 bases for J; bases not matched to a gene: 13. Germline CDR1 and CDR2: MNHEY and SVGAGI. The CDR3 loop spans 16 amino acids.

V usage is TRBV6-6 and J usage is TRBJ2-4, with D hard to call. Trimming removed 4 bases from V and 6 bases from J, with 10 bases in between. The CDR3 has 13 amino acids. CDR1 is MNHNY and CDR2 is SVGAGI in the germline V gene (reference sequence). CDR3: CASSFESINIQYF. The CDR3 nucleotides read TGTGCCAGCAGTTTCGAATCTATAAACATTCAGTACTTC.

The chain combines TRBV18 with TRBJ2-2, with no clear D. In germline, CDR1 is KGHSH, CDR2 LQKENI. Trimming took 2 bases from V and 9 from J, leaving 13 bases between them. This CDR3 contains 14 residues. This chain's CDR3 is CASSPGHVSWELFF. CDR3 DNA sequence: TGTGCCAGCTCACCAGGCCACGTGAGCTGGGAGCTGTTTTTT.

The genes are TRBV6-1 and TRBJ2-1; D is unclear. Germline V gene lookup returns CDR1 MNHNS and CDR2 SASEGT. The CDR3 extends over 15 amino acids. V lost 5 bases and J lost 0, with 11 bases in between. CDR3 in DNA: TGTGCCAGCAGTCCCTGGAGAAGCTCCTACAATGAGCAGTTCTTC. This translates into CASSPWRSSYNEQFF.

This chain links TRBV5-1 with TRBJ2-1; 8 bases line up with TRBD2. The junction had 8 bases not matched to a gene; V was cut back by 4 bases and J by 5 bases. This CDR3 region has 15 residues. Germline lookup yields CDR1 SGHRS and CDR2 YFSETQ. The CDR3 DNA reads TGCGCCAGCAGCGCGGGACTAGACACGGACAATGAGCAGTTCTTC. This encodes CASSAGLDTDNEQFF.

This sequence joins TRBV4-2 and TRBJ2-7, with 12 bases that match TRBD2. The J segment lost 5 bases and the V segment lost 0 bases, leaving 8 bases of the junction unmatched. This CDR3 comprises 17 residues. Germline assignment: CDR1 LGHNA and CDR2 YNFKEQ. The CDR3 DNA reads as TGTGCCAGCAGCCAAGATCTCTCCCGACTAGCGGGAGACGAGCAGTACTTC. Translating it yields CASSQDLSRLAGDEQYF.

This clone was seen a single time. The CDR3 sequence: CASSQTGGNGYTF. In DNA form, the CDR3 reads TGTGCCAGCAGTCAAACAGGGGGCAATGGCTACACCTTC. This sequence joins TRBV2 and TRBJ1-2, with 9 nucleotides matching TRBD1. After removal of 5 bases from V and 6 bases from J, the junction contained 4 bases not matched to a gene. CDR3 length equals 13 residues. Germline-derived CDR1 and CDR2 are SNHLY and FYNNEI. The variable domain in full, completed from reference TRBV2 and TRBJ1-2, reads EPEVTQTPSHQVTQMGQEVILRCVPISNHLYFYWYRQILGQKVEFLVSFYNNEISEKSEIFDDQFSVERPDGSNFTLKIRSTKLEDSAMYFCASSQTGGNGYTFGSGTRLTVV.

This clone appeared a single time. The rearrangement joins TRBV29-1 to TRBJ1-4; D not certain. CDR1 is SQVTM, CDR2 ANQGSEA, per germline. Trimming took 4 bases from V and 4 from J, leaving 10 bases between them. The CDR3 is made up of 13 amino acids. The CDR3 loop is CSVVSAVNEKLFF. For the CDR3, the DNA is TGCAGCGTTGTCTCAGCAGTTAATGAAAAACTGTTTTTT.

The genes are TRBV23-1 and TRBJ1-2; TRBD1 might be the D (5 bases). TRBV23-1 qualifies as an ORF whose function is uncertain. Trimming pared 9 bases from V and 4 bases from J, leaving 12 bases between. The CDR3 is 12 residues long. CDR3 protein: CASFGRGYGYTF. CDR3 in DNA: TGCGCCAGTTTCGGGAGGGGCTATGGCTACACCTTC.

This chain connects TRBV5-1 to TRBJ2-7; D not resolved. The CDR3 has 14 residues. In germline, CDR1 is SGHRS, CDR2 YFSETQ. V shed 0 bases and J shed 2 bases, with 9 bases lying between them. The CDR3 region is CASSLEPGAYEQYF. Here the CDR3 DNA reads TGCGCCAGCAGCTTGGAACCCGGAGCCTACGAGCAGTACTTC.

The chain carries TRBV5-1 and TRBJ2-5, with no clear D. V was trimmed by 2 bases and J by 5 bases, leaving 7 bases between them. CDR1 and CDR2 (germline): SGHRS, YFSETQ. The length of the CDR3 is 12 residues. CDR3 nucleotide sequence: TGCGCCAGCAGCTTTGAAATGGAGACCCAGTACTTC. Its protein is CASSFEMETQYF.

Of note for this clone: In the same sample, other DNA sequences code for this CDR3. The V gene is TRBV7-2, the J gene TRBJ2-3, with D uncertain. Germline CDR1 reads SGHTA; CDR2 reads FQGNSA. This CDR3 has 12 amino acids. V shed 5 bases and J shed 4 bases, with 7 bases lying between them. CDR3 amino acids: CASSLSADTQYF. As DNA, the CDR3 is TGTGCCAGCAGCCTGAGCGCAGATACGCAGTATTTT.

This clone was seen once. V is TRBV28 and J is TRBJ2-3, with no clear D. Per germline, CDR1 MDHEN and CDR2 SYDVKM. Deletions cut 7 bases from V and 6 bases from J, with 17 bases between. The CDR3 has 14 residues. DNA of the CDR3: TGTGCCAGCACGGGCCCCGAGTTTGCGGATACGCAGTATTTT. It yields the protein CASTGPEFADTQYF.

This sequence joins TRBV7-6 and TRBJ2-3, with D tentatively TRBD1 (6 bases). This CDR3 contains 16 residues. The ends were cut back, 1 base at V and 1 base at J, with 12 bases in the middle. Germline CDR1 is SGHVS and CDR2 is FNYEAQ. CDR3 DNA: TGTGCCAGCAGCTTAGATATGGGGGCTGGCACAGATACGCAGTATTTT. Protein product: CASSLDMGAGTDTQYF.

CDR3 coding DNA: TGTGCCAGCAGCTTAGGCAGATCGAACACCGGGGAGCTGTTTTTT. Translated, it gives CASSLGRSNTGELFF. This chain links TRBV11-3 with TRBJ2-2; D remains ambiguous. CDR3 length equals 15 residues. The germline CDR1 and CDR2 sequences are SGHNT and YENEEA. The V end was cut by 1 base, the J end by 0 bases, with 6 bases between. The whole variable domain, remainder taken from reference TRBV11-3 and TRBJ2-2, is EAGVVQSPRYKIIEKKQPVAFWCNPISGHNTLYWYLQNLGQGPELLIRYENEEAVDDSQLPKDRFSAERLKGVDSTLKIQPAELGDSAVYLCASSLGRSNTGELFFGEGSRLTVL.

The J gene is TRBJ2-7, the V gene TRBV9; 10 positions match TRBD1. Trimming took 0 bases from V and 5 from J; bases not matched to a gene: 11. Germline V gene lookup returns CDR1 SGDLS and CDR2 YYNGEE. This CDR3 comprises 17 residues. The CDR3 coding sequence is TGTGCCAGCAGCGTAGACCCCAGACAGGGGGCGCGGGACGAGCAGTACTTC. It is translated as CASSVDPRQGARDEQYF.

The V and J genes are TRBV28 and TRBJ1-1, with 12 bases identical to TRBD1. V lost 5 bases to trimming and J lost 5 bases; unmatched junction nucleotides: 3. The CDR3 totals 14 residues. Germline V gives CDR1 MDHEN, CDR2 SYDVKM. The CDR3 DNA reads TGTGCCAGCAGTGAGGGACAGGGGGCTACTGAAGCTTTCTTT. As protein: CASSEGQGATEAFF.

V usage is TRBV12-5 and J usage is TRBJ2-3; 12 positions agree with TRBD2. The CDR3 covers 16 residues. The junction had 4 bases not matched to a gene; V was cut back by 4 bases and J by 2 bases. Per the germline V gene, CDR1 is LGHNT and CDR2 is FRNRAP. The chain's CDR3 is CASGSGLAGPTDTQYF. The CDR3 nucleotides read TGTGCTAGTGGTTCGGGACTAGCGGGCCCCACAGATACGCAGTATTTT.

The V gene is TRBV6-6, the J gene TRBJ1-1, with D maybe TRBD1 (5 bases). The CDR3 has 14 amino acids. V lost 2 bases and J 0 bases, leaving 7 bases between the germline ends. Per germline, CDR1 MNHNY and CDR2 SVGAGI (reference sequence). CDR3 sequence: CASSYGALNTEAFF. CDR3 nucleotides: TGTGCCAGCAGTTACGGGGCCTTGAACACTGAAGCTTTCTTT.